This paragraph covers one T cell receptor beta chain sequence. This entry comes from a study of blood T cell repertoires in COVID-19. Study-level information: The United States, Italy and Spain supplied acute and convalescent COVID-19 samples. Nucleic acid was either cDNA or gDNA, and it came from T cells, B-cell-depleted T cells, or PBMCs.

In the original workflow: Amplification of reference gene primers provided the estimated nucleated cell counts. Assay used: immunoSEQ multiplex PCR; TCRdb lists only in-frame clones, some missing. That table is the source of V, J and clone size, and D and trimming were worked out from the DNA. The data show approximately 38,000 clones, approximately 94% seen once. CDR1 is SGHTA, CDR2 FQGNSA, per germline. Between the trimmed V and J ends, which lost 5 bases and 0 bases, there was a span of 11 bases. The CDR3 sequence is 15 residues long. The chain uses TRBV7-2 and TRBJ2-1; possible D gene TRBD1, 7 bases. This TCR was recovered from a human donor with active COVID-19. The donor label of this sample is uncertain. The sample taken for sequencing was peripheral blood. CDR3 in amino acids: CASSPEGASYNEQFF. CDR3 DNA: TGTGCCAGCAGCCCGGAGGGGGCCTCCTACAATGAGCAGTTCTTC.